Here is one T cell receptor (beta chain) with its context. There is no known antigen for this receptor. Per-base quality was not reported, and no clone a single base away is much larger than it. This specimen belongs to a study of identical twins (dated by TCRdb to the mid-2010s). Background for the entire study: TCR alpha and beta repertoires from monozygotic twins, unrelated adults of various ages and cord blood were deep-sequenced to test whether fetal clonotypes persist. Replicate twin experiments were performed at different times using different library preparation protocols to rule out contamination. The paper's findings and limits, for the study overall: Fewer insertions were carried by abundant cord blood beta clonotypes; a weaker similar trend was observed in young adult naive repertoires, while no such trend was observed in memory repertoires. Zero-insertion analyses could be partly confounded by invariant T cells such as MAIT and iNKT, although diverse VJ usage argued against such confounding for most clonotypes. Recombination models systematically underestimated out-of-frame TCR alpha sharing in monozygotic twins but agreed with sharing between unrelated individuals. Excess twin sharing in beta out-of-frame sequences was weaker because fewer shared sequences lowered the signal-to-noise ratio. Conclusions relied on cross-sectional statistical analysis, since the same donors could not be followed over many years. Compared with coincidental sharing between unrelated individuals, an excess of low generation-probability sequences was observed among out-of-frame TCR alpha sequences shared between twins.

Every donor was a healthy Caucasian. Three pairs of female monozygotic twins, all aged about 18 to 29 years, made up the twin cohort. Peripheral blood mononuclear cells were used as the source from which RNA for TCR libraries was isolated. The library was obtained by 5' RACE. For sequencing, an Illumina HiSeq 2000 was employed. A universal primer binding site was added through template switching, and the final cDNA carried a unique molecular identifier so that TCR cDNA molecules could be counted accurately. First-strand cDNA for TCR alpha and beta chains was synthesized from specific primers in the conserved constant-segment region. To control for contamination, every cDNA library carried two barcodes: a SMART-Mk sample barcode plus Illumina barcodes. TruSeq adapter sequences along with Illumina sample barcodes were introduced in two successive PCR steps. The Illumina HiSeq platform was used with custom primers to sequence TCR alpha and beta cDNA libraries. The original pipeline was this. Raw reads were processed with MiGEC to extract unique molecular identifiers, and MiXCR was used to determine CDR3 positions. For each individual, recombination models were inferred using an EM algorithm with the repgenHMM and IGoR tools. Shared clonotype analysis was performed with the tcR package in R, normalizing sharing by the product of cloneset sizes. Out-of-frame nonproductive sequences were analyzed to study raw recombination free of thymic and clonal selection effects. TCRdb handled the public reads itself, with Q25 trimming in fastp and clone calling in MiXCR, and kept productive beta chains. Rows with a matching CDR3 protein are joined into one entry that keeps the most common DNA and genes. TCRdb, not the authors, supplied the V and J calls. This sample holds 690,000 or so distinct CDR3 sequences; 8.6% were observed only once. The leading ten clones occupy roughly 0.9% of the sample.

These data were also filed under a second study, of yellow fever vaccine responses in identical twins. Reported in the second study: According to the authors, in identical twins the way T cells responded to vaccination appeared partly convergent and partly personalized. The study precisely tracked vaccine-responding T cell clones in identical twins.

The sequenced material came from PBMCs. The receptor was derived from a woman younger than 35 in good health.

The DNA is as follows: TGTGCCAGCAGCTTAATCGTGTCACGTGCAGATACGCAGTATTTT. It translates as CASSLIVSRADTQYF. The chain is encoded by TRBV11-2 joined to TRBJ2-3; no D gene can be assigned with confidence. Cut back by 2 bases and 4 bases, the V and J ends lie 13 bases apart. CDR1 and CDR2 (SGHAT, FQNNGV) derive from the germline V gene. The CDR3, from cysteine to phenylalanine, totals 15 residues. Just the 45-base CDR3 DNA is kept, in frame starting at base 1.